This T cell receptor beta chain was profiled in a study of response to subunit inactivated influenza vaccine (dated by TCRdb to between 2018 and 2020). For context, the study as a whole: Deep quantitative profiling of the T cell receptor repertoire was used in the study to follow responses to a trivalent subunit inactivated influenza vaccine.

What the authors observed across the whole study: The authors proposed that each seasonal influenza vaccination may bring in only a limited number of new T cells.

This clonotype has more than one count but fewer than ten. The antigen it recognizes is unknown. No quality values exist for individual bases; no much larger clone is one base distant. Library preparation employed RT-PCR. The sequencer was an Illumina HiSeq 2500. TCRdb reran the public reads through fastp at Q25 and MiXCR, keeping productive beta chains. Every CDR3 protein is listed once, alongside the most common genes and DNA of its rows. This sample is represented by 500,000 to 550,000 distinct CDR3 sequences; under 9% of them were singletons. The top ten constitute about an eighth of the sample. In the germline V gene (reference sequence), CDR1 corresponds to DFQATT and CDR2 to SNEGSKA. Spanning cysteine to phenylalanine, the CDR3 consists of 15 amino acids. Just CDR3 DNA is preserved here, 45 bases in frame from base 1. V loses 6 bases, J loses 0 bases, and the germline ends lie 15 bases apart.

This clonotype was obtained from a man aged 50-75 years who received an inactivated influenza vaccine. Donor details come from another sample of the same person, matched by shared clones. Recombination connected TRBV20-1 to TRBJ2-1, with TRBD2 tentatively as D gene (5 bases match). This material consisted of PBMCs from blood, taken around 25 months after vaccination. The sequenced DNA is TGCAGTGCCCCAGAGGGTCCAAGCTCCTACAATGAGCAGTTCTTC. Translation gives CSAPEGPSSYNEQFF.